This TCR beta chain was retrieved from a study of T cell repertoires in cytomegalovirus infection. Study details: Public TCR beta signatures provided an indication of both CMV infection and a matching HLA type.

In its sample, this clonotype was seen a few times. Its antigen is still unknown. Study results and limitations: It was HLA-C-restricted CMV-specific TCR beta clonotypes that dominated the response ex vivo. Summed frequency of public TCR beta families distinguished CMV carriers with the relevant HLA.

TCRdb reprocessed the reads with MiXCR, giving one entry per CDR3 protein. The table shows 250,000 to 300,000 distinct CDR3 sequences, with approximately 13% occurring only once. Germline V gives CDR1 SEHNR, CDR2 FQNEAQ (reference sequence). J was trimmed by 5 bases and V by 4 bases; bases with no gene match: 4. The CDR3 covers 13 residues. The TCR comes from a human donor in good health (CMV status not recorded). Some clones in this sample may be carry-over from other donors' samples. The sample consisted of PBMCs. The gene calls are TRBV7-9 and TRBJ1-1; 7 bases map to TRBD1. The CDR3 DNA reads TGTGCCAGCAGCTGGCGACAGGGAACTGAAGCTTTCTTT. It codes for CASSWRQGTEAFF.